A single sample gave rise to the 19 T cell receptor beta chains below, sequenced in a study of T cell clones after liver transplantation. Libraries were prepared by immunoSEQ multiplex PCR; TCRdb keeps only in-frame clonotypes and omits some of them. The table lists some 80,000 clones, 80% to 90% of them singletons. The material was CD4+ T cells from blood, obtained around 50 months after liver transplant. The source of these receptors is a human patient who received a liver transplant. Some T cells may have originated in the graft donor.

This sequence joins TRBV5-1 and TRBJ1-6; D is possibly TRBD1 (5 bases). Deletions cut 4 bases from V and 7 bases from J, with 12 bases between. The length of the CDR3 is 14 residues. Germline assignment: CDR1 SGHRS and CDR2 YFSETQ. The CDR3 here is CASSPTGGNSPLHF. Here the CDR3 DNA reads TGCGCCAGCAGCCCGACGGGGGGAAATTCACCCCTCCACTTT.

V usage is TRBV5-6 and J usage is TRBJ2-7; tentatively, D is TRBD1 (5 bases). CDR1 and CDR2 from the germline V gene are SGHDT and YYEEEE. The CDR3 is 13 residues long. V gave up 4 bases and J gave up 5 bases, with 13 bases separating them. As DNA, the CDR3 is TGTGCCAGCAGCGTGTTGGGGCGGCACGAGCAGTACTTC. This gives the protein CASSVLGRHEQYF.

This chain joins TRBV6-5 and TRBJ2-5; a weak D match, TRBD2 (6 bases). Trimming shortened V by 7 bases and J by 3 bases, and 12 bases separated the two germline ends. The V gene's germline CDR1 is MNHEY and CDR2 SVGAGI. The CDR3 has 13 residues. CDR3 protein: CASIAGGEETQYF. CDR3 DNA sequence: TGTGCCAGCATTGCTGGCGGGGAAGAGACCCAGTACTTC.

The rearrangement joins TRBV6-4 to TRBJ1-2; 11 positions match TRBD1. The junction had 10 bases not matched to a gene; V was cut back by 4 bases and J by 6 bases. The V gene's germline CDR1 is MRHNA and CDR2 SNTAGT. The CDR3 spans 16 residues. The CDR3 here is CASSVEWGTGGDGYTF. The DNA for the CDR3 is TGTGCCAGCAGTGTTGAATGGGGGACAGGGGGAGATGGCTACACCTTC.

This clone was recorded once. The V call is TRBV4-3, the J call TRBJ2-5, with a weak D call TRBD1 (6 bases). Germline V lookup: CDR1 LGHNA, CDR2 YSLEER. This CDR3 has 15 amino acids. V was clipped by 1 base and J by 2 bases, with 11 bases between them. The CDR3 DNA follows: TGCGCCAGCAGCCAAGGGGGGCGGGCTCAAGAGACCCAGTACTTC. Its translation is CASSQGGRAQETQYF.

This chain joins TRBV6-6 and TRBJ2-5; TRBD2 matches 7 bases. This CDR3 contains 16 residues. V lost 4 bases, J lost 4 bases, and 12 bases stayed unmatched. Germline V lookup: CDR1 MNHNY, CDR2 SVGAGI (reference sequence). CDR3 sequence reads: CASSSPDERGRETQYF. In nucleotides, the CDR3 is TGTGCCAGCAGTTCTCCGGATGAGCGGGGTAGAGAGACCCAGTACTTC.

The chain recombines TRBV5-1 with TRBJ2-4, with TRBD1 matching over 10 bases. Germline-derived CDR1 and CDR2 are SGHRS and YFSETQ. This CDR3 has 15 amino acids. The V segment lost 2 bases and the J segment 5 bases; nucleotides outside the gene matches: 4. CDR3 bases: TGCGCCAGCAGCTTAGACAGGGGGCGCGAAAACATTCAGTACTTC. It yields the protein CASSLDRGRENIQYF. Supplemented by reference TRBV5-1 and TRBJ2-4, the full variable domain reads KAGVTQTPRYLIKTRGQQVTLSCSPISGHRSVSWYQQTPGQGLQFLFEYFSETQRNKGNFPGRFSGRQFSNSRSEMNVSTLELGDSALYLCASSLDRGRENIQYFGAGTRLSVL.

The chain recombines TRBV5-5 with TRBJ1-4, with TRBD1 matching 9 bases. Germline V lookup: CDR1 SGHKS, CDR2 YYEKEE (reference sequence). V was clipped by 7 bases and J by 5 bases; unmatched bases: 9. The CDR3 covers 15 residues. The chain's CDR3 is CASGDPGQGNEKLFF. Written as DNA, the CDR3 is TGTGCCAGCGGCGATCCGGGACAGGGAAATGAAAAACTGTTTTTT.

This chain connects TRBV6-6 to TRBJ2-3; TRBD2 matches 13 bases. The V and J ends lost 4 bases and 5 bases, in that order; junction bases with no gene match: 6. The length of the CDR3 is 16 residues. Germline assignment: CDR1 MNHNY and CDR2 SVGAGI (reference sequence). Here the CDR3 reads CASSSWTSGSKDTQYF. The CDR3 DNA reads TGTGCCAGCAGTTCCTGGACTAGCGGGAGTAAAGATACGCAGTATTTT.

The CDR3 nucleotides read TGTGCCAGCAGCAGCACTAGCGGTATTTCCTACGAGCAGTACTTC. Its protein is CASSSTSGISYEQYF. The chain recombines TRBV7-2 with TRBJ2-7; TRBD2 aligns across 8 bases. Germline-derived CDR1 and CDR2 are SGHTA and FQGNSA. J gave up 1 base and V 5 bases, and 7 bases lay outside the gene matches. This CDR3 has 15 amino acids.

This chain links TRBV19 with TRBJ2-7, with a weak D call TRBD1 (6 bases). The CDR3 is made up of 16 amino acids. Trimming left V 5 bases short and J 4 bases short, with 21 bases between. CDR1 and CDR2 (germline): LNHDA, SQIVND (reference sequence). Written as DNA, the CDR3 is TGTGCCAGTAGTGTCCGTGGGGGCTCCCTACCGTACGAGCAGTACTTC. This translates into CASSVRGGSLPYEQYF.

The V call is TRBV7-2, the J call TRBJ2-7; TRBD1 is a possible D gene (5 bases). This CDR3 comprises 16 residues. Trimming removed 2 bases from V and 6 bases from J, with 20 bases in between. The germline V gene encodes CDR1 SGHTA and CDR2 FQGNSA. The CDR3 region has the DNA TGTGCCAGCAGCTTAATTTCGCAGGGTCCCTACTCCGAGCAGTACTTC. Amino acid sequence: CASSLISQGPYSEQYF.

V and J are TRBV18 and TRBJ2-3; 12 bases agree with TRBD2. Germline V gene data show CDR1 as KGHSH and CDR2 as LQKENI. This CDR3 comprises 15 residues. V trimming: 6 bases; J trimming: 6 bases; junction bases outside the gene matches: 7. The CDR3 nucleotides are TGTGCCAGCTCGCTCGGACTAGCGGGGCGTGATACGCAGTATTTT. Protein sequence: CASSLGLAGRDTQYF.

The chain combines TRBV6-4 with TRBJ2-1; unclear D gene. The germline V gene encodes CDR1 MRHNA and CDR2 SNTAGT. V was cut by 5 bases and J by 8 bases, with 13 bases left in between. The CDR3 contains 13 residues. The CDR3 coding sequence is TGTGCCAGCAGTCCACGCCTCGTGGATGAGCAGTTCTTC. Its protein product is CASSPRLVDEQFF.

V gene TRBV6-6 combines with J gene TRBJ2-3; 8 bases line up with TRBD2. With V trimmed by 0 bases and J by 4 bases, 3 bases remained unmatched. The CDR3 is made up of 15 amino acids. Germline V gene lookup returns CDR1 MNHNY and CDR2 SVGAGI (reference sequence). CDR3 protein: CASSYSGGGPDTQYF. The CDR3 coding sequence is TGTGCCAGCAGTTACTCAGGCGGGGGGCCAGATACGCAGTATTTT.

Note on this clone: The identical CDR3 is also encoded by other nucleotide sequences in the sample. In nucleotides, the CDR3 is TGTGCCAGCTCACCACAAGCAAACACTGAAGCTTTCTTT. Its protein product is CASSPQANTEAFF. The genes are TRBV18 and TRBJ1-1; D unresolved. V was pared by 1 base and J by 2 bases, with 5 bases between. The CDR3 loop spans 13 amino acids. Germline CDR1 KGHSH, CDR2 LQKENI.

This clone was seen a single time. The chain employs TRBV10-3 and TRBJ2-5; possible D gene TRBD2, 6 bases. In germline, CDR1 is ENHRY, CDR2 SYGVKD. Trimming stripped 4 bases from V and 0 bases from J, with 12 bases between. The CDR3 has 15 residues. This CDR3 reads CAISAGWRDQETQYF. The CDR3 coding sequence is TGTGCCATCAGTGCCGGGTGGAGGGACCAAGAGACCCAGTACTTC.

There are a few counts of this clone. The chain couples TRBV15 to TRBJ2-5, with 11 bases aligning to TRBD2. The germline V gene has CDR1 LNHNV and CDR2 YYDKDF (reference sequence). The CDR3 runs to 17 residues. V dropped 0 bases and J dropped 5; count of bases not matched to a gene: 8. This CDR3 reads CATSRESLAGDGETQYF. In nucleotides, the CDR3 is TGTGCCACCAGCAGAGAGTCACTAGCGGGAGATGGGGAGACCCAGTACTTC.

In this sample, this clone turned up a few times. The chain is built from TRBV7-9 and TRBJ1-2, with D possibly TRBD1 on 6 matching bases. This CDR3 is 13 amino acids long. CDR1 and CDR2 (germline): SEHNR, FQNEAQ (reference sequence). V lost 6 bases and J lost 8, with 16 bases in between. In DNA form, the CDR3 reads TGTGCCAGCAGAGGGGGGGGCCCTCAAGGCTACACCTTC. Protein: CASRGGGPQGYTF. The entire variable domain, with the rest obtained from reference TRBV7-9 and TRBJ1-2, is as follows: DTGVSQNPRHKITKRGQNVTFRCDPISEHNRLYWYRQTLGQGPEFLTYFQNEAQLEKSRLLSDRFSAERPKGSFSTLEIQRTEQGDSAMYLCASRGGGPQGYTFGSGTRLTVV.